The rows below give T cell receptor beta chains drawn from one sample of a study of T cell changes during pregnancy in multiple sclerosis. The table came from immunoSEQ multiplex PCR; TCRdb's copy has only in-frame clones and leaves some out. The repertoire holds tens of thousands of clones, with roughly 91% as singletons. The starting material was peripheral blood, obtained in the third trimester of pregnancy. Receptors originate from a female donor in good health, enrolled as a control in a pregnancy study. Each CDR3 is given with its conserved first and last residue. A D gene is named only where the DNA matches it firmly. Size tells how often a clone was seen (once, few, many) or the class of an expanded clone, and some rows leave it out.

>TRBV7-8|TRBD2|TRBJ2-7|14|NA
CASSLGLAVYEQYF
TGTGCCAGCAGCTTGGGACTAGCCGTCTACGAGCAGTACTTC
>TRBV6-1|NA|TRBJ1-1|14|few
CASSAGQGNTEAFF
TGTGCCAGCAGTGCCGGGCAGGGCAACACTGAAGCTTTCTTT
>TRBV27|NA|TRBJ2-7|13|NA
CASSPGGNYEQYF
TGTGCCAGCAGCCCAGGGGGGAACTACGAGCAGTACTTC
>TRBV5-6|NA|TRBJ2-7|13|NA
CASSLVDSYEQYF
TGTGCCAGCAGCTTGGTCGACAGTTACGAGCAGTACTTC
>TRBV11-2|NA|TRBJ1-1|13|NA
CASSNGVSTEAFF
TGTGCCAGCAGCAACGGGGTAAGCACTGAAGCTTTCTTT
>TRBV7-9|TRBD1|TRBJ2-5|18|NA
CASSLRGTGVRVGETQYF
TGTGCCAGCAGCTTAAGAGGGACAGGGGTCCGGGTGGGAGAGACCCAGTACTTC
>TRBV28|NA|TRBJ2-3|15|NA
CASSLESSLTDTQYF
TGTGCCAGCAGTTTGGAATCTAGCTTGACAGATACGCAGTATTTT
>TRBV7-8|NA|TRBJ1-2|13|NA
CASSLARGLGYTF
TGTGCCAGCAGCTTAGCGCGCGGGCTCGGCTACACCTTC
>TRBV6-4|TRBD2|TRBJ2-1|18|NA
CASSDGALTSGGAYEQFF
TGTGCCAGCAGTGACGGGGCCTTGACTAGCGGGGGGGCCTATGAGCAGTTCTTC
>TRBV18|NA|TRBJ1-3|18|NA
CASSPQRSTVSSGNTIYF
TGTGCCAGCTCACCCCAACGTTCGACAGTCAGCTCTGGAAACACCATATATTTT
>TRBV5-1|NA|TRBJ2-7|15|NA
CASSLEGPGTYEQYF
TGCGCCAGCAGCTTGGAGGGTCCGGGAACGTACGAGCAGTACTTC
>TRBV6-1|TRBD2|TRBJ2-3|15|NA
CASEGLAVLGDTQYF
TGTGCCAGCGAGGGACTAGCGGTATTGGGGGATACGCAGTATTTT
>TRBV28|NA|TRBJ2-7|15|NA
CASSPVGQPGREQYF
TGTGCCAGCAGTCCAGTAGGGCAGCCGGGAAGGGAGCAGTACTTC
>TRBV4-1|TRBD2|TRBJ2-2|16|NA
CASRLASGLNTGELFF
TGCGCCAGCAGACTGGCTAGCGGTTTGAACACCGGGGAGCTGTTTTTT
>TRBV4-1|TRBD1|TRBJ2-3|15|NA
CASSLRDRGTDTQYF
TGCGCCAGCAGCCTCCGGGACAGGGGAACAGATACGCAGTATTTT
>TRBV7-9|NA|TRBJ2-7|18|NA
CASSSEWASPGVPYEQYF
TGTGCCAGCAGCTCGGAATGGGCATCCCCAGGGGTCCCCTACGAGCAGTACTTC
>TRBV7-9|TRBD1|TRBJ2-7|16|NA
CASSSDRVAGDYEQYF
TGTGCCAGCAGCTCGGACAGGGTTGCGGGCGACTACGAGCAGTACTTC
>TRBV2|NA|TRBJ2-6|16|NA
CASREGKSAGANVLTF
TGTGCCAGCCGCGAGGGTAAATCTGCTGGGGCCAACGTCCTGACTTTC
>TRBV5-1|NA|TRBJ1-5|15|NA
CASSLTGKGNQPQHF
TGCGCCAGCAGCTTGACAGGTAAAGGCAATCAGCCCCAGCATTTT
>TRBV6-5|NA|TRBJ1-3|15|NA
CASSPTVGTGNTIYF
TGTGCCAGCAGTCCGACAGTGGGAACTGGAAACACCATATATTTT
>TRBV18|NA|TRBJ1-2|16|NA
CASSPTEGGARFGYTF
TGTGCCAGCTCACCAACCGAAGGGGGGGCCCGGTTCGGCTACACCTTC
>TRBV6-5|NA|TRBJ2-5|14|NA
CASSYSSPVETQYF
TGTGCCAGCAGTTACTCGTCCCCGGTTGAGACCCAGTACTTC
>TRBV14|TRBD2|TRBJ2-3|15|NA
CASRPSGGGGNTQYF
TGTGCCAGCAGACCGAGCGGGGGCGGAGGGAATACGCAGTATTTT
>TRBV10-3|NA|TRBJ1-2|13|NA
CAISGQGRYGYTF
TGTGCCATCAGTGGCCAGGGAAGGTATGGCTACACCTTC
>TRBV27|NA|TRBJ1-2|13|NA
CASSSGRLYGYTF
TGTGCCAGCAGTTCTGGCCGACTATATGGCTACACCTTC
>TRBV30|TRBD1|TRBJ1-4|13|NA
CATETGASEKLFF
TGTGCCACTGAGACAGGGGCAAGTGAAAAACTGTTTTTT
>TRBV5-6|TRBD2|TRBJ2-1|16|NA
CASSFDPSGRYNEQFF
TGTGCCAGCAGTTTCGACCCTAGCGGGAGATACAATGAGCAGTTCTTC
>TRBV5-5|NA|TRBJ1-1|11|NA
CASSLVHEAFF
TGTGCCAGCAGCTTGGTCCATGAAGCTTTCTTT
>TRBV2|TRBD1|TRBJ1-1|15|few
CASTRGTAMNTEAFF
TGTGCCAGCACTCGGGGGACAGCGATGAACACTGAAGCTTTCTTT
>TRBV4-2|NA|TRBJ2-7|15|few
CASSQVRELAYEQYF
TGTGCCAGCAGCCAAGTAAGGGAGTTAGCCTACGAGCAGTACTTC
>TRBV13|TRBD2|TRBJ2-2|16|once
CASSPGLAGGLGELFF
TGTGCCAGCAGCCCCGGACTAGCGGGAGGGCTCGGGGAGCTGTTTTTT
>TRBV5-5|TRBD1|TRBJ1-1|13|NA
CASSLVAGGLAFF
TGTGCCAGCAGCTTGGTGGCAGGGGGCCTTGCTTTCTTT
>TRBV7-2|TRBD2|TRBJ2-7|14|NA
CASRPLAGAPEQYF
TGTGCCAGCAGACCACTAGCGGGAGCCCCCGAGCAGTACTTC
>TRBV12-5|NA|TRBJ2-3|15|NA
CASGPGHRNTDTQYF
TGTGCTAGTGGTCCGGGACACCGGAACACAGATACGCAGTATTTT
>TRBV27|TRBD2|TRBJ2-1|15|NA
CASSSLARSYNEQFF
TGTGCCAGCAGTTCACTAGCGCGCTCCTACAATGAGCAGTTCTTC
>TRBV2|TRBD1|TRBJ2-1|15|NA
CASSADRGSYNEQFF
TGTGCCAGCAGCGCTGACAGGGGATCGTACAATGAGCAGTTCTTC
>TRBV5-6|NA|TRBJ1-1|15|NA
CASSLEVQGRGGAFF
TGTGCCAGCAGCTTGGAAGTACAGGGCCGCGGGGGAGCTTTCTTT
>TRBV5-5|TRBD1|TRBJ2-2|15|NA
CASSSRTGRTGELFF
TGTGCCAGCAGCTCACGGACAGGCAGAACCGGGGAGCTGTTTTTT
>TRBV5-1|NA|TRBJ2-4|13|NA
CASSLLGVDIQYF
TGCGCCAGCAGCTTGTTAGGGGTAGACATTCAGTACTTC
>TRBV7-9|TRBD2|TRBJ2-3|15|NA
CASSISGSSGDTQYF
TGTGCCAGCAGCATTAGCGGGAGTTCGGGAGATACGCAGTATTTT
>TRBV7-9|NA|TRBJ1-2|13|NA
CASSFQANYGYTF
TGTGCCAGCAGCTTCCAGGCGAACTATGGCTACACCTTC
>TRBV28|NA|TRBJ2-1|17|NA
CASSSLGGGFIYNEQFF
TGTGCCAGCAGCTCCCTTGGGGGAGGCTTTATATACAATGAGCAGTTCTTC
>TRBV6-6|TRBD2|TRBJ2-7|14|NA
CASRASGGAGEQYF
TGTGCCAGCAGAGCGAGCGGGGGGGCAGGCGAGCAGTACTTC
>TRBV10-2|NA|TRBJ1-2|13|once
CASSAGHPARYTF
TGCGCCAGCAGCGCCGGACATCCCGCTCGCTACACCTTC
>TRBV6-1|NA|TRBJ2-3|14|NA
CASSGAREVDTQYF
TGTGCCAGCAGTGGGGCACGTGAAGTAGATACGCAGTATTTT
>TRBV11-3|NA|TRBJ2-2|12|NA
CASSLASGELFF
TGTGCCAGCAGCTTAGCTTCTGGGGAGCTGTTTTTT
>TRBV7-9|NA|TRBJ1-5|15|NA
CASSLGGQGTQPQHF
TGTGCCAGCAGCTTAGGAGGCCAGGGGACTCAGCCCCAGCATTTT
>TRBV7-2|TRBD1|TRBJ2-7|16|NA
CASSSGQGDLIYEQYF
TGTGCCAGCAGCTCGGGACAGGGGGATCTTATTTACGAGCAGTACTTC
>TRBV7-8|TRBD1|TRBJ2-7|15|NA
CASSLGTGLFYEQYF
TGTGCCAGCAGCTTAGGGACAGGGCTATTCTACGAGCAGTACTTC
>TRBV4-1|NA|TRBJ1-4|15|NA
CASSRLQEGTEQLFF
TGCGCCAGCAGCCGCCTACAGGAGGGGACTGAGCAACTGTTTTTT
>TRBV6-1|TRBD1|TRBJ2-7|16|NA
CASSAPPGTGRYEQYF
TGTGCCAGCAGTGCCCCACCCGGGACAGGGAGGTACGAGCAGTACTTC
>TRBV11-3|NA|TRBJ1-1|13|few
CASSLDMNTEAFF
TGTGCCAGCAGCTTGGACATGAACACTGAAGCTTTCTTT
>TRBV5-6|NA|TRBJ1-4|15|NA
CASSSTDRTNEKLFF
TGTGCCAGCAGCTCAACCGACAGGACTAATGAAAAACTGTTTTTT
>TRBV28|NA|TRBJ1-4|15|NA
CASSSAGGLNEKLFF
TGTGCCAGCAGTTCCGCGGGGGGTCTCAATGAAAAACTGTTTTTT
>TRBV7-7|TRBD2|TRBJ2-2|16|NA
CASSFLAGGNTGELFF
TGTGCTAGCAGCTTCCTAGCGGGAGGGAACACCGGGGAGCTGTTTTTT